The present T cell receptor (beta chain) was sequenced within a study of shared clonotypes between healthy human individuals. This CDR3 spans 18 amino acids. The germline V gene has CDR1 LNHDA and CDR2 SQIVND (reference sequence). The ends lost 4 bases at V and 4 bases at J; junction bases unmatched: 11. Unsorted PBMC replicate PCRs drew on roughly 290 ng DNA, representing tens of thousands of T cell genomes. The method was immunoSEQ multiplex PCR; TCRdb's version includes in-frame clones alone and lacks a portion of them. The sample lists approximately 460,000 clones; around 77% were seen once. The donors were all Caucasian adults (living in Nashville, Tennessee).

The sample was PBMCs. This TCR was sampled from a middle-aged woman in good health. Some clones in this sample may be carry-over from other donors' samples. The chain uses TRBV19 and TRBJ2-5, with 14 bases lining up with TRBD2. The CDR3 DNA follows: TGTGCCAGTAGTACAGGGACTAGCGGGAGAGGAAGGAGAGAGACCCAGTACTTC. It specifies CASSTGTSGRGRRETQYF.